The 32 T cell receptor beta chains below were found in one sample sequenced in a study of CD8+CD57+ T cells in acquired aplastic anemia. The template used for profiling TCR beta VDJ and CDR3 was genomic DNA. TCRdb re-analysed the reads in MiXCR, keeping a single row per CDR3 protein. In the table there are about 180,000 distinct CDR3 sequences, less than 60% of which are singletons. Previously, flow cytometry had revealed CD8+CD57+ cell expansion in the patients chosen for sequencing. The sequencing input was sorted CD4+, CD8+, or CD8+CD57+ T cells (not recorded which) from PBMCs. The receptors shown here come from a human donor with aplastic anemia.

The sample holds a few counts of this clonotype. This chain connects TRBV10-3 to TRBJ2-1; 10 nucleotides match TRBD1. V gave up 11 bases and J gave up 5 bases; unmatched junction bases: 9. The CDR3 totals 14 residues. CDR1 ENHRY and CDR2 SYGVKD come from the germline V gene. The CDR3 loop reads CAGKTGTGDNEQFF. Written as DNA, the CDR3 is TGTGCCGGGAAGACCGGGACAGGGGACAATGAGCAGTTCTTC.

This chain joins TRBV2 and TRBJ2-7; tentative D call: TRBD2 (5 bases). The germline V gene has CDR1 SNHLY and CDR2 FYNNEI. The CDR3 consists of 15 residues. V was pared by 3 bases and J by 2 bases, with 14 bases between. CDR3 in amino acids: CASSEDWTITYEQYF. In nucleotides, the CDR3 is TGTGCCAGCAGTGAGGACTGGACGATAACCTACGAGCAGTACTTC.

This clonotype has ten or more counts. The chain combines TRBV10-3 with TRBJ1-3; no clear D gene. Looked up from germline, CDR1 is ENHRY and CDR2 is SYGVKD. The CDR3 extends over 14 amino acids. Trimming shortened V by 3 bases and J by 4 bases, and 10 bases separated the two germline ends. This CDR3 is CAISDDGRGNTIYF. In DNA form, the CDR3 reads TGTGCCATCAGTGATGATGGGAGAGGAAACACCATATATTTT.

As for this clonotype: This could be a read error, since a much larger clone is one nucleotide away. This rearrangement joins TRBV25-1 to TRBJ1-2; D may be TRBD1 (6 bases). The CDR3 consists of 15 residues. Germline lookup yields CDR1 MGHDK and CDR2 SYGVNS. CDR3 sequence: CASTPYVQGNYGYIF. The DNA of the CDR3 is TGTGCCAGCACCCCCTACGTTCAGGGGAACTATGGCTACATCTTC.

The DNA of the CDR3 is TGCAGTGCCCCGGACAGGAACTATGGCTACACCTTC. Translation: CSAPDRNYGYTF. The V and J genes are TRBV20-1 and TRBJ1-2; 7 nucleotides align to TRBD1. CDR1 and CDR2 from the germline V gene are DFQATT and SNEGSKA (reference sequence). The CDR3 sequence is 12 residues long. The J segment lost 2 bases and the V segment lost 6 bases, leaving 3 bases of the junction unmatched.

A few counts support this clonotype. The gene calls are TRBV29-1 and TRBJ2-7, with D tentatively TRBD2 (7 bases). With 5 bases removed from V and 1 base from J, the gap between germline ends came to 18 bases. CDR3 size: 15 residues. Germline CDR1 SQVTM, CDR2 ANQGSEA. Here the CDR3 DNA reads TGCAGCGTTAGAGGAGGCGGGGGCGAATCCTACGAGCAGTACTTC. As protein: CSVRGGGGESYEQYF.

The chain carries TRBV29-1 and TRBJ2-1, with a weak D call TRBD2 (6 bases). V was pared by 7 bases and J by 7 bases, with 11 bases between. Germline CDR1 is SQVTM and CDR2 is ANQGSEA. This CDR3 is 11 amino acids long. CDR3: CSAGTRNEQFF. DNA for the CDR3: TGCAGCGCCGGGACTCGTAATGAGCAGTTCTTC.

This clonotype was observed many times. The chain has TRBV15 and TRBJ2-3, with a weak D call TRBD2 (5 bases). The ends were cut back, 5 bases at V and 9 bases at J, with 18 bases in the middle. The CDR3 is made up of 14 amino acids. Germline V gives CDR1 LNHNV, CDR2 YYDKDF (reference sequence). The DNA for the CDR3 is TGTGCCACCAGCCCCCCCGAAAGCGGCCCGACGCAGTATTTT. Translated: CATSPPESGPTQYF.

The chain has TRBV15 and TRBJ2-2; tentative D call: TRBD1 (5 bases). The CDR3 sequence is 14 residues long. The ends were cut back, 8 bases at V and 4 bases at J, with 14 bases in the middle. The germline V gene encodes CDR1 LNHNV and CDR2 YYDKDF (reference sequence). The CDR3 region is CATATSTATGELFF. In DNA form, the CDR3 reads TGTGCCACCGCCACTTCGACAGCCACCGGGGAGCTGTTTTTT.

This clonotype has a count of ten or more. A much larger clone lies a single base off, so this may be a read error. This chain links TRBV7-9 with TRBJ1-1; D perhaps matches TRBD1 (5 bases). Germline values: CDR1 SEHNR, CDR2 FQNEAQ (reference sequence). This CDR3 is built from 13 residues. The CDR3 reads CASSLTVNTDAFF. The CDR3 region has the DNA TGTGCCAGCAGTTTGACAGTGAACACTGACGCTTTCTTT. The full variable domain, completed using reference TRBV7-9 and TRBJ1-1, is DTGVSQNPRHKITKRGQNVTFRCDPISEHNRLYWYRQTLGQGPEFLTYFQNEAQLEKSRLLSDRFSAERPKGSFSTLEIQRTEQGDSAMYLCASSLTVNTDAFFGQGTRLTVV.

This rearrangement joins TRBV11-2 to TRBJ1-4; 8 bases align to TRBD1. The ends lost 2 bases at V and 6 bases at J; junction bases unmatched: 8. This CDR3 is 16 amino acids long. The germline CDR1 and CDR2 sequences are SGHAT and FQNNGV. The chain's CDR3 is CASSLTLGQGDEKLFF. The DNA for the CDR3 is TGTGCCAGCAGCTTAACTCTTGGACAGGGTGATGAAAAACTGTTTTTT.

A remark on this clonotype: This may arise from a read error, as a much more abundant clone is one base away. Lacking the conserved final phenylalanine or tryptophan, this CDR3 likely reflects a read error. The CDR3 spells CASSLAPTSSYEQYL. DNA for the CDR3: TGCGCCAGCAGCTTGGCGCCCACAAGCTCCTACGAGCAGTACCTC. The V call is TRBV5-1, the J call TRBJ2-7, with D unresolved. Germline CDR1 and CDR2: SGHRS and YFSETQ. Trimming cost V 0 bases and J 0 bases, with 10 bases left between them. The CDR3 length is 15 residues.

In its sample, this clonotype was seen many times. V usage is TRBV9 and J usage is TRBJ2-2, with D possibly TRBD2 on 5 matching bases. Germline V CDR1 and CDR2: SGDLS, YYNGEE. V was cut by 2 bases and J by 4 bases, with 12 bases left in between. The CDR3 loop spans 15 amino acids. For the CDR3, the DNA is TGTGCCAGCAGCGTTCGGGAAGGCCTCACCGGGGAGCTGTTTTTT. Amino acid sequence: CASSVREGLTGELFF.

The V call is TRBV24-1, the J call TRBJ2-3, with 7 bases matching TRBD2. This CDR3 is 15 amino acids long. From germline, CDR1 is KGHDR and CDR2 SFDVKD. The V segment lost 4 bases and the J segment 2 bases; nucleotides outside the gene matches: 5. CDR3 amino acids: CATSESGGFTDTQYF. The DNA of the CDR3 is TGTGCCACCAGTGAATCGGGGGGATTCACAGATACGCAGTATTTT.

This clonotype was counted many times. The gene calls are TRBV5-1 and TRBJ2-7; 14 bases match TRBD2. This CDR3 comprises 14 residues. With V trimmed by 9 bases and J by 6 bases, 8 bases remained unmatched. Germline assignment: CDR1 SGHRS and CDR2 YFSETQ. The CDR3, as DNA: TGCGCCACCCAGGGACTAGCGGGAGTTGGCGAGCAGTACTTC. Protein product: CATQGLAGVGEQYF.

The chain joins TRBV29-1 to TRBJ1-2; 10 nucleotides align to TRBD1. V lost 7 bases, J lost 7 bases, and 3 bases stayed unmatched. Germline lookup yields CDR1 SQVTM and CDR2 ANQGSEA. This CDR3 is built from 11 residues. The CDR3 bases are TGCAGCGGACAGGGGGCATTTGGCTACACCTTC. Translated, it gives CSGQGAFGYTF.

DNA for the CDR3: TGTGCCAGCGGGCAGGGGGCTCAGCCCCAGCATTTT. The encoded protein is CASGQGAQPQHF. This chain connects TRBV6-1 to TRBJ1-5, with 8 nucleotides matching TRBD1. Trimming removed 8 bases from V and 6 bases from J; junction bases left unmatched: 3. Looked up from germline, CDR1 is MNHNS and CDR2 is SASEGT. This CDR3 is built from 12 residues.

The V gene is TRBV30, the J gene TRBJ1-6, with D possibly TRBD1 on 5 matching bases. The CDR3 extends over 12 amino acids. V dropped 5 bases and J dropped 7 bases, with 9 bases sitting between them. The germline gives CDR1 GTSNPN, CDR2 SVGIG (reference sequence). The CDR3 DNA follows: TGTGCCTGGGGGACGGCAAATTCACCCCTCCACTTT. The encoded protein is CAWGTANSPLHF. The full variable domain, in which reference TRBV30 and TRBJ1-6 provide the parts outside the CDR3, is SQTIHQWPATLVQPVGSPLSLECTVEGTSNPNLYWYRQAAGRGLQLLFYSVGIGQISSEVPQNLSASRPQDRQFILSSKKLLLSDSGFYLCAWGTANSPLHFGNGTRLTVT.

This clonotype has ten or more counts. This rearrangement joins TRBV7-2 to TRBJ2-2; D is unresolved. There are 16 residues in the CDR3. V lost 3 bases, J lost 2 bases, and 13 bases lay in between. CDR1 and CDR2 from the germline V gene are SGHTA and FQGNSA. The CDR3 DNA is TGTGCCAGCAGCTTCCGGGCGCAGCTCAACACCGGGGAGCTGTTTTTT. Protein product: CASSFRAQLNTGELFF.

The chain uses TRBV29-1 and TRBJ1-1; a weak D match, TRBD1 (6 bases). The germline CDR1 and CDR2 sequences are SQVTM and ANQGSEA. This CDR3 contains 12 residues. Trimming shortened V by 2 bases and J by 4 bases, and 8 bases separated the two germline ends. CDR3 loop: CSVERDITEAFF. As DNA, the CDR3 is TGCAGCGTTGAAAGGGACATCACTGAAGCTTTCTTT.

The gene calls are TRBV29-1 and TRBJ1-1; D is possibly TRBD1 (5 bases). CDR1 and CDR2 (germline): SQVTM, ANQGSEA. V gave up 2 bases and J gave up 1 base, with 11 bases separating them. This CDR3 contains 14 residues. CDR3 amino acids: CSVETRQQNTEAFF. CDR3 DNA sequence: TGCAGCGTTGAAACCCGACAGCAGAACACTGAAGCTTTCTTT.

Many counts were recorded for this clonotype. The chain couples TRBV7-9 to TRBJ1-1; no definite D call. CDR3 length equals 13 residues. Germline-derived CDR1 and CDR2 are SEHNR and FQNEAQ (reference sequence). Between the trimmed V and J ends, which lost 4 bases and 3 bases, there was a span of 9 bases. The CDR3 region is CASSSNGDTEAFF. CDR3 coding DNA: TGTGCCAGCAGCTCCAACGGGGACACTGAAGCTTTCTTT.

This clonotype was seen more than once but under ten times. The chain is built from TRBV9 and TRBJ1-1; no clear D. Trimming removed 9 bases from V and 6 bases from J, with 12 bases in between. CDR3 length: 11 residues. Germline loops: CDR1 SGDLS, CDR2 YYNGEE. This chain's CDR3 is CAISDGAEAFF. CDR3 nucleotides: TGTGCCATCAGTGACGGAGCTGAAGCTTTCTTT.

CDR3 DNA sequence: TGTGCCAGCAGCCAAGATGGGCAGAACAAAAACATTCAGTACTTC. Translating it yields CASSQDGQNKNIQYF. The chain links TRBV3-1 to TRBJ2-4; D uncertain. This CDR3 has 15 amino acids. The germline CDR1 and CDR2 sequences are LGHDT and YNNKEL (reference sequence). V lost 0 bases and J 3 bases, leaving 9 bases between the germline ends.

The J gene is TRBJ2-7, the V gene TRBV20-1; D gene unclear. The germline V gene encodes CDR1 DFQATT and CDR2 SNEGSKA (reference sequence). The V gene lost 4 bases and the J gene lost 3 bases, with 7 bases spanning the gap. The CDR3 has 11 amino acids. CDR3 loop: CSAMLNYEQYF. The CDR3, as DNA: TGCAGTGCTATGTTGAACTACGAGCAGTACTTC.

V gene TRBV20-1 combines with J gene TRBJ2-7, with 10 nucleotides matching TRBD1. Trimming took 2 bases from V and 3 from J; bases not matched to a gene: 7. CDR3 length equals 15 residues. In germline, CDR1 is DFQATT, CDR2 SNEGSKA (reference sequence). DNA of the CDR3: TGCAGTGCTAGACCTTTTGGACAGGGGGACTACGAGCAGTACTTC. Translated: CSARPFGQGDYEQYF.

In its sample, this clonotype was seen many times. The CDR3: CASSSSGQGFTRTQYF. The CDR3 nucleotides are TGTGCCAGTAGTTCCTCGGGACAGGGGTTTACTCGGACGCAGTATTTT. The gene calls are TRBV19 and TRBJ2-3; 10 nucleotides align to TRBD1. Germline CDR1 and CDR2: LNHDA and SQIVND (reference sequence). The CDR3 consists of 16 residues. V shed 5 bases, J shed 9 bases, and the junction held 14 bases outside the gene matches.

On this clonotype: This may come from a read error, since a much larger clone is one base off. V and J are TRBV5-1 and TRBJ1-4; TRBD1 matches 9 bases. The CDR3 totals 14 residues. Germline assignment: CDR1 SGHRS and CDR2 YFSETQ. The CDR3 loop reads CVSSWTGANEKLFF. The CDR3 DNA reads TGCGTCAGCAGCTGGACAGGGGCTAATGAAAAACTGTTTTTT. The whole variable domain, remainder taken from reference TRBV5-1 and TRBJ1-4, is KAGVTQTPRYLIKTRGQQVTLSCSPISGHRSVSWYQQTPGQGLQFLFEYFSETQRNKGNFPGRFSGRQFSNSRSEMNVSTLELGDSALYLCVSSWTGANEKLFFGSGTQLSVL.

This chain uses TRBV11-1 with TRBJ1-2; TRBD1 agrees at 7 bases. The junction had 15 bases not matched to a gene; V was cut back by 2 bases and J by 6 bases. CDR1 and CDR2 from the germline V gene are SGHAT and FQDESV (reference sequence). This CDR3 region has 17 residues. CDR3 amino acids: CASSLTAGGDQGNGYTF. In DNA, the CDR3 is TGTGCCAGCAGCTTAACGGCAGGGGGAGATCAGGGGAATGGCTACACCTTC. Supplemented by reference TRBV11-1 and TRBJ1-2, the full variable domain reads EAEVAQSPRYKITEKSQAVAFWCDPISGHATLYWYRQILGQGPELLVQFQDESVVDDSQLPKDRFSAERLKGVDSTLKIQPAELGDSAMYLCASSLTAGGDQGNGYTFGSGTRLTVV.

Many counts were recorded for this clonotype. The CDR3 coding sequence is TGTGCCAGCAGCGTAGGCCCCTCCGGGACTAGCACTTCCGAGCAGTACTTC. It encodes CASSVGPSGTSTSEQYF. V and J are TRBV9 and TRBJ2-7, with 9 bases fitting TRBD2. This CDR3 is 17 amino acids long. J was trimmed by 6 bases and V by 0 bases; bases with no gene match: 13. CDR1 SGDLS and CDR2 YYNGEE come from the germline V gene.

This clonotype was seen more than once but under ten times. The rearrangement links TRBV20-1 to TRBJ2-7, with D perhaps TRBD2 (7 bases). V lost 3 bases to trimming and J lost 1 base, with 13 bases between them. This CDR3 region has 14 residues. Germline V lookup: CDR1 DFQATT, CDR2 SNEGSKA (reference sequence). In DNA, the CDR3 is TGCAGTGCTAGTTCGGGGGGCCCTTCCTACGAGCAGTACTTC. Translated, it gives CSASSGGPSYEQYF.

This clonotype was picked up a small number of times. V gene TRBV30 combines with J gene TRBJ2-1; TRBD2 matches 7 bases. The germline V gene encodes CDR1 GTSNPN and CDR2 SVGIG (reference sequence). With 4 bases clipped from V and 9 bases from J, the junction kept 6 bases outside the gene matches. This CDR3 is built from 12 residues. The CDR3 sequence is CAWTPWEGEQFF. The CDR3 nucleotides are TGTGCCTGGACCCCGTGGGAGGGTGAGCAGTTCTTC.